Shown below are 3 T cell receptor beta chains from a single sample sequenced in a study of technical replicates of blood from several donors. Sequenced by immunoSEQ multiplex PCR; TCRdb stores in-frame clones only, minus some. Of around 76,000 clones detected, over 85% appear once; the ten largest clones hold 0.41%. Sequencing used T cells isolated from PBMCs. All receptors come from a human donor in good health.

The chain couples TRBV9 to TRBJ2-1; D may be TRBD2 (5 bases). The CDR3 totals 13 residues. V was trimmed by 0 bases and J by 9 bases, leaving 10 bases between them. The germline V gene encodes CDR1 SGDLS and CDR2 YYNGEE. DNA for the CDR3: TGTGCCAGCAGCGTAGGCGAGGGATTTGAGCAGTTCTTC. It specifies CASSVGEGFEQFF. Complete variable domain (other parts from reference TRBV9 and TRBJ2-1): DSGVTQTPKHLITATGQRVTLRCSPRSGDLSVYWYQQSLDQGLQFLIQYYNGEERAKGNILERFSAQQFPDLHSELNLSSLELGDSALYFCASSVGEGFEQFFGPGTRLTVL.

The V and J genes are TRBV7-9 and TRBJ1-2; D not resolved. Germline CDR1 is SEHNR and CDR2 is FQNEAQ (reference sequence). CDR3 length: 14 amino acids. V was cut by 1 base and J by 2 bases, with 8 bases left in between. The CDR3 coding sequence is TGTGCCAGCAGCTTAGATGTGGAGAACTATGGCTACACCTTC. Its protein product is CASSLDVENYGYTF.

This clone was seen more than once but under ten times. This chain connects TRBV4-2 to TRBJ1-1, with TRBD1 matching 9 bases. This CDR3 spans 13 amino acids. Germline-derived CDR1 and CDR2 are LGHNA and YNFKEQ. The junction had 4 bases not matched to a gene; V was cut back by 5 bases and J by 6 bases. Here the CDR3 DNA reads TGTGCCAGCAGCTCGAGGACAGGGGCTGAAGCTTTCTTT. Translated, it gives CASSSRTGAEAFF.